The 24 T cell receptor beta chains reported below all come from one sample, sequenced in a study of beta chain features in type 1 diabetes. Since all of the isolated RNA was reverse transcribed, expressed TCRB transcripts were what got sequenced. Only in-frame clones appear in the TCRdb table, and some are missing; sequencing was by immunoSEQ multiplex PCR. The data hold some 140,000 clones, with about 8.7% observed a single time. The specimen was central memory CD4+ T cells from blood. These receptors came from a man aged 18-30 years in good health.

This clone appeared a few times. This rearrangement joins TRBV29-1 to TRBJ2-1; TRBD1 matches at 9 bases. This CDR3 region has 12 residues. The germline CDR1 and CDR2 sequences are SQVTM and ANQGSEA. The junction had 3 bases not matched to a gene; V was cut back by 4 bases and J by 8 bases. This CDR3 reads CSVGGTGYEQFF. The CDR3 nucleotides read TGCAGCGTTGGGGGGACAGGGTATGAGCAGTTCTTC.

The chain employs TRBV4-1 and TRBJ1-1; D is undetermined. V was cut by 1 base and J by 0 bases, with 12 bases left in between. The CDR3 has 16 amino acids. Per germline, CDR1 MGHRA and CDR2 YSYEKL. The CDR3 DNA is TGCGCCAGCAGCCAAGGGAGGACTGCCCTGAACACTGAAGCTTTCTTT. Protein sequence: CASSQGRTALNTEAFF.

This chain uses TRBV4-2 with TRBJ2-5, with 9 bases fitting TRBD1. This CDR3 spans 14 amino acids. The germline CDR1 and CDR2 sequences are LGHNA and YNFKEQ. Trimming at V came to 4 bases and at J to 5 bases, leaving 5 bases not matched to a gene. Here the CDR3 reads CASSPGTGFETQYF. CDR3 nucleotide sequence: TGTGCCAGCAGCCCCGGGACAGGGTTTGAGACCCAGTACTTC.

The CDR3 sequence is CASSKRQGWGTDTQYF. In DNA, the CDR3 is TGTGCCAGTAGTAAACGACAGGGTTGGGGCACAGATACGCAGTATTTT. The chain carries TRBV19 and TRBJ2-3, with 7 positions matching TRBD1. The V segment lost 4 bases and the J segment 1 base; nucleotides outside the gene matches: 8. The length of the CDR3 is 16 residues. Germline-derived CDR1 and CDR2 are LNHDA and SQIVND (reference sequence).

V gene TRBV2 combines with J gene TRBJ2-5; tentatively, D is TRBD1 (7 bases). The CDR3 spans 14 residues. Trimming shortened V by 8 bases and J by 5 bases, and 18 bases separated the two germline ends. Germline CDR1 SNHLY, CDR2 FYNNEI. CDR3 nucleotides: TGTGCCAGCGGAGGGGGCGGTGGTTTGGAGACCCAGTACTTC. Residues: CASGGGGGLETQYF. Complete variable domain (other parts from reference TRBV2 and TRBJ2-5): EPEVTQTPSHQVTQMGQEVILRCVPISNHLYFYWYRQILGQKVEFLVSFYNNEISEKSEIFDDQFSVERPDGSNFTLKIRSTKLEDSAMYFCASGGGGGLETQYFGPGTRLLVL.

This clone was counted between two and nine times. The chain uses TRBV30 and TRBJ1-2; TRBD1 matches at 8 bases. With V trimmed by 5 bases and J by 13 bases, 15 bases remained unmatched. Germline values: CDR1 GTSNPN, CDR2 SVGIG (reference sequence). The CDR3 totals 13 residues. The CDR3 sequence is CAWGQGLLKVGTF. The CDR3 DNA reads as TGTGCCTGGGGACAGGGACTTTTGAAGGTGGGCACCTTC.

The gene calls are TRBV9 and TRBJ2-3; TRBD2 is a possible D gene (5 bases). Trimming took off 0 bases at V and 0 bases at J, with 11 bases between the two ends. CDR1 and CDR2 from the germline V gene are SGDLS and YYNGEE. The CDR3 extends over 16 amino acids. CDR3: CASSVVGSSSTDTQYF. Here the CDR3 DNA reads TGTGCCAGCAGCGTAGTTGGGAGTTCTAGCACAGATACGCAGTATTTT.

This clone turned up a few times. The rearrangement uses TRBV4-3 and TRBJ2-7, with 8 bases that match TRBD1. The CDR3 spans 14 residues. The germline V gene encodes CDR1 LGHNA and CDR2 YSLEER. The V gene end was trimmed by 5 bases and the J gene end by 7 bases; junction bases not matched to a gene: 10. CDR3 in amino acids: CASSTDRVRGEQYF. DNA of the CDR3: TGCGCCAGCAGCACGGACAGGGTACGCGGGGAGCAGTACTTC.

Ten or more counts support this clone. The same CDR3 arises from other DNA sequences in this sample as well. The rearrangement links TRBV18 to TRBJ2-7, with a tentative D call TRBD1 (5 bases). CDR3 length: 14 amino acids. Germline CDR1 KGHSH, CDR2 LQKENI. V gave up 2 bases and J gave up 0 bases, with 8 bases separating them. The CDR3 bases are TGTGCCAGCTCACCAACTACAGGCTCCTACGAGCAGTACTTC. The encoded protein is CASSPTTGSYEQYF.

This clone was observed a handful of times. This chain uses TRBV9 with TRBJ2-1; 7 nucleotides align to TRBD2. Trimming took 4 bases from V and 2 from J; bases not matched to a gene: 6. The CDR3 contains 15 residues. Germline CDR1 reads SGDLS; CDR2 reads YYNGEE. The CDR3 here is CASSFSGETYNEQFF. The DNA of the CDR3 is TGTGCCAGCAGCTTCAGCGGGGAAACCTACAATGAGCAGTTCTTC.

The rearrangement uses TRBV18 and TRBJ1-6, with TRBD1 matching over 8 bases. This CDR3 is built from 14 residues. Unmatched junction bases numbered 7, after V lost 5 bases and J lost 10 bases. Per the germline V gene, CDR1 is KGHSH and CDR2 is LQKENI. CDR3 loop: CASSGTGFSSPLHF. Written as DNA, the CDR3 is TGTGCCAGCTCAGGGACAGGTTTCTCCTCACCCCTCCACTTT.

V gene TRBV18 combines with J gene TRBJ2-3, with TRBD1 matching 8 bases. Germline-derived CDR1 and CDR2 are KGHSH and LQKENI. There are 15 residues in the CDR3. Trimming took 1 base from V and 2 from J; bases not matched to a gene: 2. CDR3 residues: CASSPRTGSTDTQYF. CDR3 DNA sequence: TGTGCCAGCTCACCACGGACAGGGTCCACAGATACGCAGTATTTT.

This clone was counted ten times or more. The chain employs TRBV7-2 and TRBJ2-3; TRBD2 might be the D (6 bases). Trimming removed 0 bases at V and 2 bases at J, with 9 bases between. CDR3 length equals 15 residues. Germline V lookup: CDR1 SGHTA, CDR2 FQGNSA. The CDR3 is CASSLAWDFTDTQYF. CDR3 DNA sequence: TGTGCCAGCAGCTTAGCGTGGGACTTCACAGATACGCAGTATTTT.

The rearrangement joins TRBV7-2 to TRBJ1-6; 8 nucleotides match TRBD1. Germline lookup yields CDR1 SGHTA and CDR2 FQGNSA. This CDR3 has 13 amino acids. V trimming: 7 bases; J trimming: 9 bases; junction bases outside the gene matches: 5. The CDR3 loop reads CASNQGASSPLHF. In DNA, the CDR3 is TGTGCCAGCAACCAGGGGGCTAGTTCACCCCTCCACTTT.

This chain links TRBV29-1 with TRBJ1-2; D is unclear. Germline assignment: CDR1 SQVTM and CDR2 ANQGSEA. The CDR3 has 15 residues. Between the trimmed V and J ends, which lost 0 bases and 5 bases, there was a span of 16 bases. CDR3 DNA sequence: TGCAGCGTTGAAGAAGGAGGGTTCCCCTCATATGGCTACACCTTC. Encoded protein: CSVEEGGFPSYGYTF.

This clone was detected a few times. This rearrangement joins TRBV5-1 to TRBJ1-2; no reliable D call. Trimming removed 0 bases from V and 0 bases from J, with 6 bases in between. This CDR3 has 14 amino acids. From germline, CDR1 is SGHRS and CDR2 YFSETQ. CDR3 amino acids: CASSLERANYGYTF. The CDR3 DNA follows: TGCGCCAGCAGCTTGGAGCGTGCTAACTATGGCTACACCTTC.

The J gene is TRBJ2-1, the V gene TRBV9, with TRBD1 identical over 7 bases. Trimming at V came to 3 bases and at J to 6 bases, leaving 9 bases not matched to a gene. This CDR3 has 15 amino acids. The germline CDR1 and CDR2 sequences are SGDLS and YYNGEE. CDR3 DNA sequence: TGTGCCAGCAGCGCCGGGGACAGAAAGGGCAATGAGCAGTTCTTC. Translating it yields CASSAGDRKGNEQFF. The whole variable domain, filled in from reference TRBV9 and TRBJ2-1, reads DSGVTQTPKHLITATGQRVTLRCSPRSGDLSVYWYQQSLDQGLQFLIQYYNGEERAKGNILERFSAQQFPDLHSELNLSSLELGDSALYFCASSAGDRKGNEQFFGPGTRLTVL.

The CDR3 loop reads CASSILPRQGGDTEAFF. The CDR3 bases are TGTGCCAGTAGTATCCTGCCCCGACAGGGTGGGGACACTGAAGCTTTCTTT. This rearrangement joins TRBV19 to TRBJ1-1, with 7 bases identical to TRBD1. V gave up 3 bases and J gave up 3 bases; unmatched junction bases: 13. CDR1 and CDR2 (germline): LNHDA, SQIVND (reference sequence). The CDR3 consists of 17 residues.

This clone occurred a few times. The rearrangement uses TRBV6-1 and TRBJ2-1, with 9 bases identical to TRBD2. Germline V lookup: CDR1 MNHNS, CDR2 SASEGT. V gave up 0 bases and J gave up 8 bases; unmatched junction bases: 8. CDR3 size: 16 residues. Here the CDR3 DNA reads TGTGCCAGCAGTGAAGCGCCTGGCGGGGGGGCCTATGAGCAGTTCTTC. It encodes CASSEAPGGGAYEQFF.

This chain joins TRBV7-9 and TRBJ1-4; perhaps TRBD1 as D (6 bases). CDR1 and CDR2 from the germline V gene are SEHNR and FQNEAQ (reference sequence). The CDR3 consists of 13 residues. Trimming took off 10 bases at V and 7 bases at J, with 16 bases between the two ends. The CDR3 region is CATGRGRGEKLFF. CDR3 DNA sequence: TGTGCCACCGGGCGGGGGCGCGGTGAAAAACTGTTTTTT.

This clone has just a few counts. V gene TRBV4-2 combines with J gene TRBJ1-2; D call uncertain. In germline, CDR1 is LGHNA, CDR2 YNFKEQ. Trimming stripped 1 base from V and 4 bases from J, with 10 bases between. The CDR3 extends over 14 amino acids. DNA for the CDR3: TGTGCCAGCAGCCAAGGTCAGAGCGGCTATGGCTACACCTTC. The encoded protein is CASSQGQSGYGYTF.

The chain links TRBV5-1 to TRBJ2-7; TRBD1 aligns across 8 bases. With V trimmed by 7 bases and J by 5 bases, 17 bases remained unmatched. CDR1 and CDR2 from the germline V gene are SGHRS and YFSETQ. The CDR3 is 16 residues long. CDR3 coding DNA: TGCGCCAGCGAATTGGGATTGGGGACAGGCCTGGACGAGCAGTACTTC. Protein: CASELGLGTGLDEQYF.

The rearrangement joins TRBV5-6 to TRBJ1-4, with D hard to call. The V gene's germline CDR1 is SGHDT and CDR2 YYEEEE. The CDR3 length is 13 residues. The V gene lost 0 bases and the J gene lost 6 bases, with 6 bases spanning the gap. This CDR3 is CASSLGADEKLFF. The DNA of the CDR3 is TGTGCCAGCAGCTTGGGGGCCGATGAAAAACTGTTTTTT.

This clone was counted between two and nine times. The chain combines TRBV9 with TRBJ2-3, with 10 bases that match TRBD1. Germline CDR1 reads SGDLS; CDR2 reads YYNGEE. The CDR3 consists of 16 residues. J was trimmed by 1 base and V by 2 bases; bases with no gene match: 4. In nucleotides, the CDR3 is TGTGCCAGCAGCGTTTCCGGGACAGGGGGCACAGATACGCAGTATTTT. Protein: CASSVSGTGGTDTQYF.